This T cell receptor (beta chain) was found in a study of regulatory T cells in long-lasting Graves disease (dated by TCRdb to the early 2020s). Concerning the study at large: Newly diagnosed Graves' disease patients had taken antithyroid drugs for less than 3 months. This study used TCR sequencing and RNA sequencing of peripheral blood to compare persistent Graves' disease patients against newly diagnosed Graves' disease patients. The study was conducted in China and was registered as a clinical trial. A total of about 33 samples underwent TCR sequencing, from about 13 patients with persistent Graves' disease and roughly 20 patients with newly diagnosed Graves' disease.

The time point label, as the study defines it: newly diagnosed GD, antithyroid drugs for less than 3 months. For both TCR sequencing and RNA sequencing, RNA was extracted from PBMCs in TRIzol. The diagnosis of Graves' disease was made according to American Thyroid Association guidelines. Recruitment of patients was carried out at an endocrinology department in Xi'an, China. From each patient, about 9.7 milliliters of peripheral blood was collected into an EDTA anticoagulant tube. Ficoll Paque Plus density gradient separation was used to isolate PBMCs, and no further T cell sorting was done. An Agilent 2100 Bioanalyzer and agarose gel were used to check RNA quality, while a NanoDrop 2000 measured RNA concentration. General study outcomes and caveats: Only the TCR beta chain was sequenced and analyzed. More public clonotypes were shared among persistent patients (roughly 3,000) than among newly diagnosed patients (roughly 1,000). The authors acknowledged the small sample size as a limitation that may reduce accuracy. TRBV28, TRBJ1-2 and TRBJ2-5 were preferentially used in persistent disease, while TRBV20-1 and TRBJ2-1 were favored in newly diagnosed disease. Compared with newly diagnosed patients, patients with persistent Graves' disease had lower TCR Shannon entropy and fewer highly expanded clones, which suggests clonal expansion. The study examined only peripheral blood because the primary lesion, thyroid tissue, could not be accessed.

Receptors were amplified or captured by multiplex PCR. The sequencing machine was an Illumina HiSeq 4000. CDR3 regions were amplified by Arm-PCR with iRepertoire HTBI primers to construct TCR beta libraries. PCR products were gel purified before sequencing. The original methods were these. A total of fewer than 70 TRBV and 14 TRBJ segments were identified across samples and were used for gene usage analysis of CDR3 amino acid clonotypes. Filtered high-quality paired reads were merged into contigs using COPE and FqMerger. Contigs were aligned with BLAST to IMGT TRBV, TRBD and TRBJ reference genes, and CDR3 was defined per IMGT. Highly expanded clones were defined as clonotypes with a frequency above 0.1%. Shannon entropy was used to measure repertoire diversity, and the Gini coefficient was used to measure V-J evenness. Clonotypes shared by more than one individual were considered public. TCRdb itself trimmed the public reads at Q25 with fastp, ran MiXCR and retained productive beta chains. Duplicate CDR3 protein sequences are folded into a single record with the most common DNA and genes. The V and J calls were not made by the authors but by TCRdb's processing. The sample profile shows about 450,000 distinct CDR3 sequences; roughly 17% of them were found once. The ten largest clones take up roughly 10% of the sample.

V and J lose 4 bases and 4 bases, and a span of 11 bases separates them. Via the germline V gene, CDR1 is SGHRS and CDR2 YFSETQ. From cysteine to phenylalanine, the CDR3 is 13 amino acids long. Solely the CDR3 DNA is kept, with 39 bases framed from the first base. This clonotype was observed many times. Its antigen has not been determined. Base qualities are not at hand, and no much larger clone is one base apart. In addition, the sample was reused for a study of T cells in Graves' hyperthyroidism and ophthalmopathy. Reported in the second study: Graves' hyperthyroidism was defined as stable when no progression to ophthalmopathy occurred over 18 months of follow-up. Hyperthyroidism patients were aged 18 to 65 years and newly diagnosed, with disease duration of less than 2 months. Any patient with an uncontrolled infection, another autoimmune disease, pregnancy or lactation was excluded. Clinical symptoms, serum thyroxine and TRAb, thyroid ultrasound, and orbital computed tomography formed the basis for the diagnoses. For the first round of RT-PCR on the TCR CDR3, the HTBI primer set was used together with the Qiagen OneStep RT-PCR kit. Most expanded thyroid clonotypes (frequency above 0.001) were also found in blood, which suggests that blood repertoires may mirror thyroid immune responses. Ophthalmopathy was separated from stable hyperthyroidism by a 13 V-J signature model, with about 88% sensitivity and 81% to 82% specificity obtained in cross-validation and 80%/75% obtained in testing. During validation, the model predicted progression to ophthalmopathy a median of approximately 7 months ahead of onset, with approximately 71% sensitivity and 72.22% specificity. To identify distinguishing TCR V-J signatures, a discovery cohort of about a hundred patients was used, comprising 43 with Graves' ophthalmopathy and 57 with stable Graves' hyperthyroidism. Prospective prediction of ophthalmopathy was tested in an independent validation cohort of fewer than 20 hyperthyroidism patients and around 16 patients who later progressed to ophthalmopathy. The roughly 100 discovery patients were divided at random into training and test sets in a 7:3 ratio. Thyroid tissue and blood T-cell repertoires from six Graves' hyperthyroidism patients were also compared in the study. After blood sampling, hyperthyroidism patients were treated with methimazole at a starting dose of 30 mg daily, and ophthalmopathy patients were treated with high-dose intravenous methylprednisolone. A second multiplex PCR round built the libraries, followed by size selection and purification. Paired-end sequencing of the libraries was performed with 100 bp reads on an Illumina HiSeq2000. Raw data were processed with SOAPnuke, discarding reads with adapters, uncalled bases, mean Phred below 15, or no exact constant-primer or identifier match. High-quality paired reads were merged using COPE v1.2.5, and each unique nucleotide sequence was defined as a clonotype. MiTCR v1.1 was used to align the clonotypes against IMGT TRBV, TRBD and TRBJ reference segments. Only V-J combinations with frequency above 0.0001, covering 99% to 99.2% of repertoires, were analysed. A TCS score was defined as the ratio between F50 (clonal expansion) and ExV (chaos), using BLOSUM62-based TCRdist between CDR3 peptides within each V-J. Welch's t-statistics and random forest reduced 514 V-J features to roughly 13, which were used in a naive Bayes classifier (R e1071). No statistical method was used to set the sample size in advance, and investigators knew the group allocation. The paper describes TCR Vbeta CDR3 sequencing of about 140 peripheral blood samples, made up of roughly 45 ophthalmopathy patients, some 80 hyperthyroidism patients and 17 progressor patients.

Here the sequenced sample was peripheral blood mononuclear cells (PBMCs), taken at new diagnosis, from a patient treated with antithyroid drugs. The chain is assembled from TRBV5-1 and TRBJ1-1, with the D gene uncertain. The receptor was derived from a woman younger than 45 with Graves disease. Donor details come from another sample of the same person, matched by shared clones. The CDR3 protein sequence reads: CASSPDSGTEAFF. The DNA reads TGCGCCAGCAGCCCGGATAGCGGCACTGAAGCTTTCTTT.